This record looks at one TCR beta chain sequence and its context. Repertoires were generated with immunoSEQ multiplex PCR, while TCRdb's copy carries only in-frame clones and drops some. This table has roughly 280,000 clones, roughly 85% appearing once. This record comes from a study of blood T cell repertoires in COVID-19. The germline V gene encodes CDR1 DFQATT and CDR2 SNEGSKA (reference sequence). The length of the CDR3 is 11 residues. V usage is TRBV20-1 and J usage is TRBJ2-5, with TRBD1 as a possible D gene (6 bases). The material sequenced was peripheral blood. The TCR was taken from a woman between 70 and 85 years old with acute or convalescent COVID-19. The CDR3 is CITGQQETQYF. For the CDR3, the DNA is TGCATAACCGGACAGCAAGAGACCCAGTACTTC.